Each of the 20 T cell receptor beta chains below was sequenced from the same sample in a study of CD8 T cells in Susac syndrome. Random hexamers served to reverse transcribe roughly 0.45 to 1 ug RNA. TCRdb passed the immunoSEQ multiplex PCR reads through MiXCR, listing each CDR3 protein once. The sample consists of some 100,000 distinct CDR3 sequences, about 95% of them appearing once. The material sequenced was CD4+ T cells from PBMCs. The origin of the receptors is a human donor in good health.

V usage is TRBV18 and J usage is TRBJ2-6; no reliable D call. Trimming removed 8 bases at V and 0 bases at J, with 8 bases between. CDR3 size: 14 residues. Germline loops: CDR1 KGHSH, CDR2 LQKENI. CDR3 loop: CASLGSSGANVLTF. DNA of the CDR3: TGTGCCAGCCTAGGCTCCTCTGGGGCCAACGTCCTGACTTTC.

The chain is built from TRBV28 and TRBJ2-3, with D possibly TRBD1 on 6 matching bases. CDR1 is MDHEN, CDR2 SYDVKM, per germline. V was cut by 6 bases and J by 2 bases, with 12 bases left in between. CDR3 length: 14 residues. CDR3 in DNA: TGTGCCAGCAGCCGAACAGGGATCACAGATACGCAGTATTTT. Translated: CASSRTGITDTQYF. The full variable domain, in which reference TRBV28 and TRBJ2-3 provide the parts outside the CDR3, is DVKVTQSSRYLVKRTGEKVFLECVQDMDHENMFWYRQDPGLGLRLIYFSYDVKMKEKGDIPEGYSVSREKKERFSLILESASTNQTSMYLCASSRTGITDTQYFGPGTRLTVL.

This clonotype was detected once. Here the CDR3 reads CSVETGRGETQYF. The CDR3 coding sequence is TGCAGCGTTGAGACAGGGAGAGGGGAGACCCAGTACTTC. This chain joins TRBV29-1 and TRBJ2-5, with 7 bases lining up with TRBD1. The ends lost 3 bases at V and 5 bases at J; junction bases unmatched: 6. The V gene's germline CDR1 is SQVTM and CDR2 ANQGSEA. This CDR3 is 13 amino acids long. Full variable domain (rest looked up from reference TRBV29-1 and TRBJ2-5): SAVISQKPSRDICQRGTSLTIQCQVDSQVTMMFWYRQQPGQSLTLIATANQGSEATYESGFVIDKFPISRPNLTFSTLTVSNMSPEDSSIYLCSVETGRGETQYFGPGTRLLVL.

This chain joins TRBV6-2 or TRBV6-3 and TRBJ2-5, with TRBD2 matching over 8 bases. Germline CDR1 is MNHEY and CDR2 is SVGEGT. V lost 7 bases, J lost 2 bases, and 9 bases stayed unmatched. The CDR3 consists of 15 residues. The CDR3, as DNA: TGTGCCAGCAACCGCCTAGCGGGCTTACAAGAGACCCAGTACTTC. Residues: CASNRLAGLQETQYF.

The CDR3 protein is CASSGGTSGRVEQYF. The CDR3 DNA sequence: TGTGCCAGCAGTGGAGGGACTAGCGGGAGAGTCGAGCAGTACTTC. This rearrangement joins TRBV25-1 to TRBJ2-7; 14 bases align to TRBD2. The germline CDR1 and CDR2 sequences are MGHDK and SYGVNS. The length of the CDR3 is 15 residues. Trimming at V came to 4 bases and at J to 6 bases, leaving 5 bases not matched to a gene.

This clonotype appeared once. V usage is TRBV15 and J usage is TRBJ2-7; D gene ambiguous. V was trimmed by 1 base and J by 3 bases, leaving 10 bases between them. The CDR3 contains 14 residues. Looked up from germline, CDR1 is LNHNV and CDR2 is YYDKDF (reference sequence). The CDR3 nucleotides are TGTGCCACCAGCAGAGGTCAGAGCTACTACGAGCAGTACTTC. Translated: CATSRGQSYYEQYF.

CDR3 DNA sequence: TGTGCCATCAGTGAGTCAGATACGCAGTATTTT. Protein: CAISESDTQYF. This chain connects TRBV10-3 to TRBJ2-3; no clear D gene. V was shortened by 0 bases and J by 5 bases, with 0 bases between the two germline ends. The length of the CDR3 is 11 residues. Germline-derived CDR1 and CDR2 are ENHRY and SYGVKD.

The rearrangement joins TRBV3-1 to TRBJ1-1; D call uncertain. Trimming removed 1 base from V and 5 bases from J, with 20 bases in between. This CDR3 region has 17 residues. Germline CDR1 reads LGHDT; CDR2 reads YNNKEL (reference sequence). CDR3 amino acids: CASSQAWASRRWTEAFF. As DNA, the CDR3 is TGTGCCAGCAGCCAAGCTTGGGCTTCCCGAAGGTGGACTGAAGCTTTCTTT.

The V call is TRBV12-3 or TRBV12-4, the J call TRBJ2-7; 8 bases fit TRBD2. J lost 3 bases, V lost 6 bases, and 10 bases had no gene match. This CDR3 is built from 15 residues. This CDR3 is CASSHRTSGVYEQYF. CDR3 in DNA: TGTGCCAGCAGCCACCGCACTAGCGGCGTCTACGAGCAGTACTTC.

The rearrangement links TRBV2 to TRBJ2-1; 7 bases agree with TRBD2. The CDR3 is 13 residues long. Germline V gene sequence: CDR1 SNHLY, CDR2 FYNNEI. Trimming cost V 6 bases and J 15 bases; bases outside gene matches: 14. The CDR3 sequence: CASSASTSGMLFF. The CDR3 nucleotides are TGTGCCAGCAGCGCCTCAACGAGCGGGATGCTGTTCTTC. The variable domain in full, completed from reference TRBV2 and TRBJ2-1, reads EPEVTQTPSHQVTQMGQEVILRCVPISNHLYFYWYRQILGQKVEFLVSFYNNEISEKSEIFDDQFSVERPDGSNFTLKIRSTKLEDSAMYFCASSASTSGMLFFGPGTRLTVL.

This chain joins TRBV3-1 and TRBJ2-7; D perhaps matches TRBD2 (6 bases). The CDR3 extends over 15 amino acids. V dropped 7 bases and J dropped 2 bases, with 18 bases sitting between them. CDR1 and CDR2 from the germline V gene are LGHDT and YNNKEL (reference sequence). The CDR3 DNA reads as TGTGCCAGCACCCCAGCAGGACTACCCCCCTACGAGCAGTACTTC. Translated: CASTPAGLPPYEQYF.

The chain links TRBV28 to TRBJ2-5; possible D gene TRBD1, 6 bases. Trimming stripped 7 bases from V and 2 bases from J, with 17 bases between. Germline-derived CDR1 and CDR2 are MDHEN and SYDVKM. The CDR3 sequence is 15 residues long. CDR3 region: CASTYDRILQETQYF. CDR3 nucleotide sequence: TGTGCCAGCACCTACGACAGGATACTACAAGAGACCCAGTACTTC.

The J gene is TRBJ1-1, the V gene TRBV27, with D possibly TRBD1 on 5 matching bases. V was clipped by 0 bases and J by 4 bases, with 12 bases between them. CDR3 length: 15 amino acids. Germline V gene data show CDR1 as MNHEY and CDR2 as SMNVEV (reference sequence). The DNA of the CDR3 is TGTGCCAGCAGTTTATCCCGCGGGGGGGGCACTGAAGCTTTCTTT. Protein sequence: CASSLSRGGGTEAFF.

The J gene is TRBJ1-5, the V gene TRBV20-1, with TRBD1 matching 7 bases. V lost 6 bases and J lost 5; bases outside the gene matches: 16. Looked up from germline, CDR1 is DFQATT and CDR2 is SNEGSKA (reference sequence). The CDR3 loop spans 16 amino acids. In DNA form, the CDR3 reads TGCAGTGCGGCCGTGGGGACAGCGACCGCCGATCAGCCCCAGCATTTT. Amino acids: CSAAVGTATADQPQHF.

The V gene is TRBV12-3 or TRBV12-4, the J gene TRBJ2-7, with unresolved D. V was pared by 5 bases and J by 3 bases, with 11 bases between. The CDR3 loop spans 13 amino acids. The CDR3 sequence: CASSPTGNYEQYF. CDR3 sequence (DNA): TGTGCCAGCAGTCCGACTGGTAACTACGAGCAGTACTTC.

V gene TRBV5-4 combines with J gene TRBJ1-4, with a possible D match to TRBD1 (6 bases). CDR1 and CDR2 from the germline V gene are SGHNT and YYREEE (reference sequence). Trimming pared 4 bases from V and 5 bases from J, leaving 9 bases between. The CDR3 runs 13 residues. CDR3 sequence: CASSVGQNEKLFF. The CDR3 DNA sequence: TGTGCCAGCAGCGTAGGACAGAATGAAAAACTGTTTTTT.

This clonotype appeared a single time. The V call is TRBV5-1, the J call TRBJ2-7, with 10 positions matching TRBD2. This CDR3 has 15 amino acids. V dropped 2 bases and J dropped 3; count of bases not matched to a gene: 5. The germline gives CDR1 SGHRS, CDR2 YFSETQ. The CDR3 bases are TGCGCCAGCAGCTTCCCAGCGGGGGGGATCTACGAGCAGTACTTC. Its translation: CASSFPAGGIYEQYF.

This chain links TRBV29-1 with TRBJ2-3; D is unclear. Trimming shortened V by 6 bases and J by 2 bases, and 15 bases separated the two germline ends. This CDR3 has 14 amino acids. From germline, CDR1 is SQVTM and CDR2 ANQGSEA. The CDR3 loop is CSVLHQTLTDTQYF. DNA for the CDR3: TGCAGCGTCCTCCACCAAACCCTCACAGATACGCAGTATTTT.

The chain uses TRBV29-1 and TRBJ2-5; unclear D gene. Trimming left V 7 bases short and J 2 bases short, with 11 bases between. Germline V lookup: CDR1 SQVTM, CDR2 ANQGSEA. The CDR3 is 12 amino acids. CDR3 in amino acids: CSAAHTQETQYF. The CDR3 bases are TGCAGCGCCGCCCATACTCAAGAGACCCAGTACTTC.

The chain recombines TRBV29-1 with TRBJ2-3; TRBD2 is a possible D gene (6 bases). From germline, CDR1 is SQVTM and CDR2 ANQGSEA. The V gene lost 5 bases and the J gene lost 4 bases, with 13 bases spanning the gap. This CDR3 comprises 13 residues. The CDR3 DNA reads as TGCAGCGTTTGGGGCGGGGAAGCAGATACGCAGTATTTT. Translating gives CSVWGGEADTQYF.